Listed here are 14 T cell receptor beta chains from one sample, sequenced in a study of blood T cell repertoires in COVID-19. Generated by immunoSEQ multiplex PCR, the TCRdb table keeps only in-frame clones and is missing some. The table records around 250,000 clones, approximately 86% of them present only once. Sequenced sample: peripheral blood. These receptors all come from a woman in her 70s with active or convalescent COVID-19.

J is TRBJ1-2 and V is TRBV5-5, with D uncertain. V lost 3 bases and J 8 bases, leaving 17 bases between the germline ends. Germline V gene lookup returns CDR1 SGHKS and CDR2 YYEKEE (reference sequence). This CDR3 spans 14 amino acids. The CDR3 here is CASSSGTVSDGYTF. In DNA, the CDR3 is TGTGCCAGCAGCTCGGGAACGGTATCCGACGGCTACACCTTC.

The gene calls are TRBV5-1 and TRBJ1-4; TRBD1 is a possible D gene (5 bases). Germline lookup yields CDR1 SGHRS and CDR2 YFSETQ. The CDR3 loop spans 18 amino acids. V lost 0 bases and J lost 2, with 17 bases in between. The chain's CDR3 is CASSLGPGLAGTNEKLFF. The CDR3 DNA reads TGCGCCAGCAGCTTGGGTCCGGGACTCGCGGGCACTAATGAAAAACTGTTTTTT. Full variable domain (remainder filled in from reference TRBV5-1 and TRBJ1-4): KAGVTQTPRYLIKTRGQQVTLSCSPISGHRSVSWYQQTPGQGLQFLFEYFSETQRNKGNFPGRFSGRQFSNSRSEMNVSTLELGDSALYLCASSLGPGLAGTNEKLFFGSGTQLSVL.

V and J are TRBV25-1 and TRBJ2-7; 11 nucleotides align to TRBD1. Germline V gives CDR1 MGHDK, CDR2 SYGVNS. J lost 7 bases, V lost 3 bases, and 5 bases had no gene match. CDR3 length: 14 residues. The CDR3 region has the DNA TGTGCCAGCAGTGACCGGGACAGGGGGGGGGAGCAGTACTTC. Translated, it gives CASSDRDRGGEQYF.

This clone was seen a few times. The genes are TRBV7-8 and TRBJ1-5; no reliable D call. CDR1 and CDR2 (germline): SGHVS, FQNEAQ. The V end lost 4 bases, the J end lost 2 bases, and 9 bases lay between the germline ends. CDR3 length equals 14 residues. CDR3 residues: CASSSPSGNQPQHF. The DNA for the CDR3 is TGTGCCAGCAGCTCACCGAGCGGCAATCAGCCCCAGCATTTT.

This clone was seen a handful of times. The chain is built from TRBV4-3 and TRBJ1-2; TRBD1 might be the D (5 bases). This CDR3 has 12 residues. Germline-derived CDR1 and CDR2 are LGHNA and YSLEER. V was cut by 3 bases and J by 7 bases, with 9 bases left in between. CDR3 sequence: CASSHREGGYTF. CDR3 nucleotide sequence: TGCGCCAGCAGCCACAGGGAAGGTGGCTACACCTTC.

V gene TRBV6-2 or TRBV6-3 combines with J gene TRBJ2-1, with D tentatively TRBD2 (5 bases). Germline V lookup: CDR1 MNHEY, CDR2 SVGEGT. The CDR3 is 17 amino acids. The ends were cut back, 5 bases at V and 0 bases at J, with 17 bases in the middle. The CDR3 region is CASSHAPSGNSYNEQFF. CDR3 in DNA: TGTGCCAGCAGTCACGCTCCTTCGGGGAACTCCTACAATGAGCAGTTCTTC.

The chain uses TRBV29-1 and TRBJ1-2; D not certain. The germline gives CDR1 SQVTM, CDR2 ANQGSEA. This CDR3 has 14 residues. V lost 3 bases to trimming and J lost 8 bases, with 19 bases between them. CDR3 in DNA: TGCAGCGTTGAGGGTAACACAAGGCGAGCGGGCTACACCTTC. It codes for CSVEGNTRRAGYTF.

There are a few counts of this clone. This chain joins TRBV11-3 and TRBJ2-5; 8 nucleotides agree with TRBD1. Germline loops: CDR1 SGHNT, CDR2 YENEEA. Trimming removed 2 bases from V and 3 bases from J; junction bases left unmatched: 11. The CDR3 covers 17 residues. The CDR3 sequence: CASSLPRQGSQKETQYF. Written as DNA, the CDR3 is TGTGCCAGCAGCTTACCCCGACAGGGGTCCCAAAAAGAGACCCAGTACTTC.

The chain is built from TRBV3-1 (or the pseudogene TRBV3-2) and TRBJ2-5, with TRBD1 identical over 9 bases. There are 15 residues in the CDR3. Germline V gives CDR1 LGHDT, CDR2 YNNKEL (reference sequence). V shed 4 bases, J shed 4 bases, and the junction held 7 bases outside the gene matches. The CDR3, as DNA: TGTGCCAGCAGCCTTCCGGGACAGGGAGGAGAGACCCAGTACTTC. This codes for CASSLPGQGGETQYF.

Points on this clone: In the same sample, other DNA sequences code for this CDR3. V usage is TRBV4-3 and J usage is TRBJ1-4, with 7 nucleotides matching TRBD1. The length of the CDR3 is 15 residues. The germline V gene has CDR1 LGHNA and CDR2 YSLEER. The J segment lost 5 bases and the V segment lost 0 bases, leaving 3 bases of the junction unmatched. The CDR3 region has the DNA TGCGCCAGCAGCCAAGAGGGGACAGCGAATGAAAAACTGTTTTTT. Translated: CASSQEGTANEKLFF.

The chain carries TRBV19 and TRBJ1-5; 12 bases are a match to TRBD1. From germline, CDR1 is LNHDA and CDR2 SQIVND (reference sequence). With V trimmed by 6 bases and J by 5 bases, 8 bases remained unmatched. This CDR3 has 16 residues. CDR3 sequence: CASRGQGAFRDQPQHF. In nucleotides, the CDR3 is TGTGCCAGTAGGGGACAGGGGGCTTTCAGGGATCAGCCCCAGCATTTT.

The rearrangement joins TRBV7-2 to TRBJ1-1, with a weak D call TRBD1 (5 bases). CDR1 SGHTA and CDR2 FQGNSA come from the germline V gene. Trimming took off 7 bases at V and 1 base at J, with 16 bases between the two ends. The CDR3 contains 15 residues. Here the CDR3 reads CASTNVLGPNTEAFF. CDR3 nucleotides: TGTGCCAGCACCAATGTCTTGGGGCCGAACACTGAAGCTTTCTTT. The entire variable domain, with the rest obtained from reference TRBV7-2 and TRBJ1-1, is as follows: GAGVSQSPSNKVTEKGKDVELRCDPISGHTALYWYRQSLGQGLEFLIYFQGNSAPDKSGLPSDRFSAERTGGSVSTLTIQRTQQEDSAVYLCASTNVLGPNTEAFFGQGTRLTVV.

V is TRBV11-3 and J is TRBJ1-2, with D perhaps TRBD1 (5 bases). V lost 2 bases and J 7 bases, leaving 26 bases between the germline ends. Germline V gene lookup returns CDR1 SGHNT and CDR2 YENEEA. There are 18 residues in the CDR3. The CDR3 is CASSLREDRRDGKSGYTF. The CDR3 DNA is TGTGCCAGCAGCTTAAGGGAGGACCGGAGGGACGGCAAATCTGGCTACACCTTC.

The chain recombines TRBV11-2 with TRBJ2-7; either TRBD1 or TRBD2 may fit D (5 bases each). CDR3 size: 14 residues. The germline V gene has CDR1 SGHAT and CDR2 FQNNGV. V dropped 4 bases and J dropped 3 bases, with 13 bases sitting between them. CDR3 protein: CASSSEGQLYEQYF. The CDR3 coding sequence is TGTGCCAGCAGCTCAGAGGGGCAGCTCTACGAGCAGTACTTC.